Each of the 13 T cell receptor beta chains below was sequenced from the same sample in a study of CD8 T cells in ankylosing spondylitis. The study's findings and limits: In ankylosing spondylitis blood, a motif of about 8 highly homologous TCR beta variants appeared characteristic.

One entry per CDR3 protein, called by TCRdb with MiXCR from the 5' RACE reads. The sample holds about 800,000 distinct CDR3 sequences, about 10% seen once. These receptors' targets are unknown. Sequencing was done on a sample of blood, either unsorted or a sorted T cell fraction (not recorded which). The receptors here all came from a male donor with ankylosing spondylitis.

This chain joins TRBV3-1 and TRBJ1-2; 7 positions match TRBD1. The CDR3 is 15 residues long. CDR1 LGHDT and CDR2 YNNKEL come from the germline V gene (reference sequence). Losses at the gene ends were 2 bases for V and 9 bases for J; bases not matched to a gene: 12. The CDR3 is CASSQLWDSLASYTF. The DNA of the CDR3 is TGTGCCAGCAGCCAATTATGGGACAGTCTGGCTAGCTACACCTTC.

The chain has TRBV4-1 and TRBJ2-1; 13 bases fit TRBD2. V lost 4 bases and J lost 1; bases outside the gene matches: 7. The CDR3 is 18 amino acids. Germline lookup yields CDR1 MGHRA and CDR2 YSYEKL. The DNA for the CDR3 is TGCGCCAGCAGCCGGACTAGCGGGAGTGGGGTTTCCTACAATGAGCAGTTCTTC. This gives the protein CASSRTSGSGVSYNEQFF.

Comments on this clonotype: One junction end does not reproduce the germline sequence, and a read error may be involved. The V gene is TRBV20-1, the J gene TRBJ2-7, with D unresolved. Germline loops: CDR1 DFQATT, CDR2 SNEGSKA (reference sequence). The CDR3 runs to 12 residues. Written as DNA, the CDR3 is TGCAGTGCTAGACAGGATCTCTACGGGCAGTACTTC. It translates to CSARQDLYGQYF.

The chain links TRBV6-2 or TRBV6-3 to TRBJ1-2, with 8 nucleotides matching TRBD1. The length of the CDR3 is 13 residues. The J segment lost 4 bases and the V segment lost 6 bases, leaving 4 bases of the junction unmatched. Germline lookup yields CDR1 MNHEY and CDR2 SVGEGT. The CDR3 region has the DNA TGTGCCAGCAGCATGGGGACAGGCTATGGCTACACCTTC. This sequence encodes CASSMGTGYGYTF.

There are a few counts of this clonotype. The chain couples TRBV11-2 to TRBJ1-5, with 9 bases matching TRBD1. Losses at the gene ends were 1 base for V and 2 bases for J; bases not matched to a gene: 9. The V gene's germline CDR1 is SGHAT and CDR2 FQNNGV. This CDR3 comprises 18 residues. CDR3 loop: CASSLGTGVFRGNQPQHF. CDR3 sequence (DNA): TGTGCCAGCAGCTTAGGGACAGGGGTTTTTCGGGGCAATCAGCCCCAGCATTTT.

This clonotype has only a few counts. The chain recombines TRBV4-3 with TRBJ2-2, with D unresolved. Per the germline V gene, CDR1 is LGHNA and CDR2 is YSLEER. The CDR3 consists of 16 residues. Deletions cut 3 bases from V and 0 bases from J, with 11 bases between. This CDR3 reads CASSHEYFANTGELFF. DNA for the CDR3: TGCGCCAGCAGCCATGAATATTTCGCGAACACCGGGGAGCTGTTTTTT.

The V and J genes are TRBV7-2 and TRBJ2-7; weak D call: TRBD1 (6 bases). CDR1 is SGHTA, CDR2 FQGNSA, per germline. This CDR3 has 15 residues. Trimming removed 7 bases from V and 2 bases from J, with 18 bases in between. CDR3 DNA sequence: TGTGCCAGCACCCCTGGAGCAGGGGTAACCTACGAGCAGTACTTC. Translation gives CASTPGAGVTYEQYF.

This clonotype was seen at least ten times. The chain uses TRBV20-1 and TRBJ2-1, with 8 positions matching TRBD2. From germline, CDR1 is DFQATT and CDR2 SNEGSKA (reference sequence). The J segment lost 8 bases and the V segment lost 7 bases, leaving 7 bases of the junction unmatched. The CDR3 is made up of 12 amino acids. The chain's CDR3 is CSVIGGGYEQFF. The DNA of the CDR3 is TGCAGTGTAATCGGGGGGGGATATGAGCAGTTCTTC.

In its sample, this clonotype was seen many times. V gene TRBV12-3 or TRBV12-4 combines with J gene TRBJ2-7; D is undetermined. The CDR3 is made up of 14 amino acids. Trimming cost V 4 bases and J 0 bases, with 10 bases left between them. Written as DNA, the CDR3 is TGTGCCAGCAGTTCCCGGGTGGCCTCCTACGAGCAGTACTTC. Its protein is CASSSRVASYEQYF.

This clonotype was counted a few times. The CDR3 region is CASSERTGRSTGELFF. CDR3 bases: TGTGCCAGCAGCGAGAGGACAGGGAGGTCCACCGGGGAGCTGTTTTTT. This chain joins TRBV7-8 and TRBJ2-2; 8 bases are a match to TRBD1. Germline lookup yields CDR1 SGHVS and CDR2 FQNEAQ. This CDR3 is built from 16 residues. V lost 5 bases, J lost 4 bases, and 9 bases stayed unmatched.

This clonotype has more than one count but fewer than ten. The rearrangement uses TRBV28 and TRBJ1-2, with D maybe TRBD1 (5 bases). This CDR3 is built from 13 residues. V lost 8 bases and J 9 bases, leaving 19 bases between the germline ends. Germline V CDR1 and CDR2: MDHEN, SYDVKM. CDR3 coding DNA: TGTGCCAGCCACCCCGGTGGGGGGAGGAGCTACACCTTC. Its translation is CASHPGGGRSYTF.

In this sample, this clonotype turned up many times. V usage is TRBV29-1 and J usage is TRBJ1-2, with a possible D match to TRBD1 (5 bases). This CDR3 has 12 amino acids. The V end was cut by 1 base, the J end by 4 bases, with 7 bases between. Germline V lookup: CDR1 SQVTM, CDR2 ANQGSEA. The CDR3 bases are TGCAGCGTTGAAGGGGGGAGCTATGGCTACACCTTC. It is translated as CSVEGGSYGYTF.

This clonotype was recorded a few times. The chain couples TRBV28 to TRBJ1-5; no reliable D call. Germline values: CDR1 MDHEN, CDR2 SYDVKM. With 3 bases removed from V and 3 bases from J, the gap between germline ends came to 6 bases. The CDR3 covers 13 residues. This CDR3 is CASSFPLNQPQHF. The CDR3 DNA follows: TGTGCCAGCAGTTTCCCCCTCAATCAGCCCCAGCATTTT.